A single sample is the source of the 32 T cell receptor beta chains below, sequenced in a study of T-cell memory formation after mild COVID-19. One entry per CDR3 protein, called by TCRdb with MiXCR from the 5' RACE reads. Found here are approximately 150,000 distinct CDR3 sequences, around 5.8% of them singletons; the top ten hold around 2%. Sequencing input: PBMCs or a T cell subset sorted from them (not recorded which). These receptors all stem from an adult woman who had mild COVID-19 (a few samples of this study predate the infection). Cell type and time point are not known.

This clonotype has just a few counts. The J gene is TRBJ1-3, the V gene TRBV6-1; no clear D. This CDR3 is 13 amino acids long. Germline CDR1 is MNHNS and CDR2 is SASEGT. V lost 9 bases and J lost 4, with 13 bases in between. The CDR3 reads CASSGSYGNTIYF. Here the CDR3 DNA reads TGTGCCAGTTCGGGGAGTTACGGAAACACCATATATTTT.

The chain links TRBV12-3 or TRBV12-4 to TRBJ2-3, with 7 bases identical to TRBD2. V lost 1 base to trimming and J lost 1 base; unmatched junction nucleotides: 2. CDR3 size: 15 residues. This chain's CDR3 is CASSLGTSGTDTQYF. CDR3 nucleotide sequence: TGTGCCAGCAGTTTAGGAACTAGCGGCACAGATACGCAGTATTTT.

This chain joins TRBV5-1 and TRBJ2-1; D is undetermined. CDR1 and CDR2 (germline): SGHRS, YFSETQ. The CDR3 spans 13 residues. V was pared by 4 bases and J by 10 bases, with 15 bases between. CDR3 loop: CASSPYPLYEQFF. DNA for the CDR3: TGCGCCAGCAGCCCGTATCCCCTCTACGAGCAGTTCTTC. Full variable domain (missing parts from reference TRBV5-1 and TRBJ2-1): KAGVTQTPRYLIKTRGQQVTLSCSPISGHRSVSWYQQTPGQGLQFLFEYFSETQRNKGNFPGRFSGRQFSNSRSEMNVSTLELGDSALYLCASSPYPLYEQFFGPGTRLTVL.

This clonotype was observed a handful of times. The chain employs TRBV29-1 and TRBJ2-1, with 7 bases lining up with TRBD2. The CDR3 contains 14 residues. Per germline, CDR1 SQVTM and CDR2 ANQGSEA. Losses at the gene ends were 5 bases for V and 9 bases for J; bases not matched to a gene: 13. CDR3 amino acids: CSVYIGGRGVEQFF. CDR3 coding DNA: TGCAGCGTTTACATTGGCGGGAGAGGGGTTGAGCAGTTCTTC.

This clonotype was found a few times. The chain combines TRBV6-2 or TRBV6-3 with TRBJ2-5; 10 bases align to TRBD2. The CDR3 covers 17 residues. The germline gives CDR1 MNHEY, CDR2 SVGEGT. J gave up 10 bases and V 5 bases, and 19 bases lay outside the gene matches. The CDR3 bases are TGTGCCAGCAGTATCTCAGGACTAGCGGTCACCCTCAGTGGCCAGTACTTC. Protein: CASSISGLAVTLSGQYF.

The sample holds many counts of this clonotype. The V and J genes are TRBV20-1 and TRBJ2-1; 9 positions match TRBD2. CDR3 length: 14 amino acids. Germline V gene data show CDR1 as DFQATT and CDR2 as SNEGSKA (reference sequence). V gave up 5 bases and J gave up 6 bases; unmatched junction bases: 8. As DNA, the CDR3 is TGCAGTGCTCCACTAGCGGGTCGGGCCAATGAGCAGTTCTTC. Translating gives CSAPLAGRANEQFF.

For the CDR3, the DNA is TGTGCCAGCTCACCACAGAAGAACACTGAAGCTTTCTTT. Its protein product is CASSPQKNTEAFF. V usage is TRBV18 and J usage is TRBJ1-1; D not resolved. Germline-derived CDR1 and CDR2 are KGHSH and LQKENI. V shed 1 base and J shed 1 base, with 4 bases lying between them. The CDR3 totals 13 residues.

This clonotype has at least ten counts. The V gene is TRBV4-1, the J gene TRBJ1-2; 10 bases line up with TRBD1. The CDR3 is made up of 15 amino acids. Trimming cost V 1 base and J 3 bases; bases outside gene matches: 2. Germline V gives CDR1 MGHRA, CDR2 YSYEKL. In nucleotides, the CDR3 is TGCGCCAGCAGCCAAGTAGGGACAGGGGACTATGGCTACACCTTC. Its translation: CASSQVGTGDYGYTF.

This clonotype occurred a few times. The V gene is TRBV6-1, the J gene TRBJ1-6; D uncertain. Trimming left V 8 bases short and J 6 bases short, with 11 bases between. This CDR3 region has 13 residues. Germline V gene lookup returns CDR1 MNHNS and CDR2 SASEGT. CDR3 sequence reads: CASYDSSNSPLHF. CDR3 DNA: TGTGCCAGCTATGACTCGAGTAATTCACCCCTCCACTTT.

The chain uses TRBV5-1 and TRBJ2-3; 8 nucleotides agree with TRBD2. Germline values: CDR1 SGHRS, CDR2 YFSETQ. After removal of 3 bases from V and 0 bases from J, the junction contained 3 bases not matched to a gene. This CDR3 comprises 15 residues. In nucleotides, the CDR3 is TGCGCCAGCAGCTCCCGGGGGGGAAGCACAGATACGCAGTATTTT. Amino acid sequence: CASSSRGGSTDTQYF.

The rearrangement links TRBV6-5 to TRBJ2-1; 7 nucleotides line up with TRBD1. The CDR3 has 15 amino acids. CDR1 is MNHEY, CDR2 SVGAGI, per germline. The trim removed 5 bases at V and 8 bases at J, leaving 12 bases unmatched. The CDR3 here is CASSADRQGWHEQFF. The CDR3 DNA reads TGTGCCAGCAGTGCAGATCGACAGGGTTGGCATGAGCAGTTCTTC.

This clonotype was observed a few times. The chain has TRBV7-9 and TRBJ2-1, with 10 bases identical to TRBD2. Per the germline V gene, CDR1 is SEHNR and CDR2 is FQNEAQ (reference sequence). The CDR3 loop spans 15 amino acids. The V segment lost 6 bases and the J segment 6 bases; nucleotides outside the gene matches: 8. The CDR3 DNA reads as TGTGCCAGCAGAGGCTTGGCTAGCGGGAGCAATGAGCAGTTCTTC. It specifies CASRGLASGSNEQFF.

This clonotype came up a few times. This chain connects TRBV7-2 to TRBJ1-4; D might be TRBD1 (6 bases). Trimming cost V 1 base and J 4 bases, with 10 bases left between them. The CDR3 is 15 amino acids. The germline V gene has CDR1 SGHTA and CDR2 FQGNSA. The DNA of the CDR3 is TGTGCCAGCAGCTTAGGACAGGCAAATAATGAAAAACTGTTTTTT. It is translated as CASSLGQANNEKLFF.

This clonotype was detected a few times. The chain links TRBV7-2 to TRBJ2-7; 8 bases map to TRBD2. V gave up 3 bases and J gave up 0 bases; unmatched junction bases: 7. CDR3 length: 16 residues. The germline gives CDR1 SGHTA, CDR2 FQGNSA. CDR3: CASSLTSGSVSYEQYF. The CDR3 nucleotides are TGTGCCAGCAGCTTGACGAGCGGGAGTGTCTCCTACGAGCAGTACTTC. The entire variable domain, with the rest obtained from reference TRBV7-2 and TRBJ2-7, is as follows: GAGVSQSPSNKVTEKGKDVELRCDPISGHTALYWYRQSLGQGLEFLIYFQGNSAPDKSGLPSDRFSAERTGGSVSTLTIQRTQQEDSAVYLCASSLTSGSVSYEQYFGPGTRLTVT.

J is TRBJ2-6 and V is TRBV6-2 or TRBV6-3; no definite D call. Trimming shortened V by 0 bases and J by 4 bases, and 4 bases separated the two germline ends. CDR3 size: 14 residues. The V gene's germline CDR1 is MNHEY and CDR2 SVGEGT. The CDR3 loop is CASSYSRGANVLTF. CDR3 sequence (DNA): TGTGCCAGCAGTTACTCAAGGGGGGCCAACGTCCTGACTTTC.

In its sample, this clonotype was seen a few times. The CDR3 region is CASSYGPPDRRSFLGEQETQYF. The CDR3 nucleotides are TGTGCCAGCAGTTATGGCCCGCCTGACAGGAGGTCCTTTTTAGGAGAACAAGAGACCCAGTACTTC. The chain employs TRBV6-5 and TRBJ2-5, with a tentative D call TRBD1 (6 bases). Germline V gene sequence: CDR1 MNHEY, CDR2 SVGAGI. V gave up 3 bases and J gave up 2 bases, with 34 bases separating them. The CDR3 has 22 residues.

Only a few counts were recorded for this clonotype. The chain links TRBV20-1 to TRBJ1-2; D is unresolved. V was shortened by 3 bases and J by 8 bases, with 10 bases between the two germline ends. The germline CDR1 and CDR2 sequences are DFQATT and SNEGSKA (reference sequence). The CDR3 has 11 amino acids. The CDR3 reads CSASGVAGYTF. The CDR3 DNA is TGCAGTGCTAGCGGCGTGGCGGGCTACACCTTC.

The CDR3 protein is CASSLDRLAGGTDTQYF. CDR3 bases: TGCGCCAGCAGCTTGGATCGACTAGCGGGGGGGACAGATACGCAGTATTTT. The J gene is TRBJ2-3, the V gene TRBV5-1; 14 nucleotides line up with TRBD2. Germline V CDR1 and CDR2: SGHRS, YFSETQ. There are 17 residues in the CDR3. J lost 3 bases, V lost 0 bases, and 3 bases had no gene match. The entire variable domain, with the rest obtained from reference TRBV5-1 and TRBJ2-3, is as follows: KAGVTQTPRYLIKTRGQQVTLSCSPISGHRSVSWYQQTPGQGLQFLFEYFSETQRNKGNFPGRFSGRQFSNSRSEMNVSTLELGDSALYLCASSLDRLAGGTDTQYFGPGTRLTVL.

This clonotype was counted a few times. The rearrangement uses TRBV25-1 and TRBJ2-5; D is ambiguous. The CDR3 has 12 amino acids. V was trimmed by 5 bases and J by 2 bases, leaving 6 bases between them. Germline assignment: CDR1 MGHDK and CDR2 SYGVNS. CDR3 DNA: TGTGCCAGCAGTTTCGAGCAAGAGACCCAGTACTTC. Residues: CASSFEQETQYF.

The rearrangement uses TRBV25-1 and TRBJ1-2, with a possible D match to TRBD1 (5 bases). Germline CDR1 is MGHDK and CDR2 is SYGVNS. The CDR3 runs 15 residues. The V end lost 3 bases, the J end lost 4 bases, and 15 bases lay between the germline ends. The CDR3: CASSEQGSFTYGYTF. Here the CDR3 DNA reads TGTGCCAGCAGTGAGCAGGGATCGTTTACCTATGGCTACACCTTC.

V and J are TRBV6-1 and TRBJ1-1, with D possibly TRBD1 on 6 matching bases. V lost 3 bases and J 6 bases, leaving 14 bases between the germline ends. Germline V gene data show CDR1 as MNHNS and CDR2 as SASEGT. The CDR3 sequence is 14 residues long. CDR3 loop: CASSEGGAQPEAFF. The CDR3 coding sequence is TGTGCCAGCAGTGAGGGGGGGGCGCAACCTGAAGCTTTCTTT.

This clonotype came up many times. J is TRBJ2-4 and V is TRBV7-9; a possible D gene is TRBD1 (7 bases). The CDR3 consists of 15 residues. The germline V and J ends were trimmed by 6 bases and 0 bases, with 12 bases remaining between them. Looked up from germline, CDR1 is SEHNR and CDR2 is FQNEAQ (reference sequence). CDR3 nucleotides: TGTGCCAGCAGTCTCCAGGGGGGAGCCAAAAACATTCAGTACTTC. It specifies CASSLQGGAKNIQYF.

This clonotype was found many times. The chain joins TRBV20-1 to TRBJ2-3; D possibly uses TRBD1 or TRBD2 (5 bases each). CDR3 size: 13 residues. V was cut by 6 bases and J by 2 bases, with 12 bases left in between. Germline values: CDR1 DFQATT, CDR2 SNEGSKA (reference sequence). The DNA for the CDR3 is TGCAGTGCGGGACCACCTTCCACAGATACGCAGTATTTT. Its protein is CSAGPPSTDTQYF.

This chain's CDR3 is CATSSDLGTEAFF. The CDR3 DNA reads as TGTGCCACCAGCAGCGACCTCGGGACAGAAGCTTTCTTT. The chain is built from TRBV15 and TRBJ1-1; D perhaps matches TRBD1 (6 bases). V dropped 3 bases and J dropped 8 bases, with 13 bases sitting between them. Germline assignment: CDR1 LNHNV and CDR2 YYDKDF (reference sequence). The CDR3 consists of 13 residues.

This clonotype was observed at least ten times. CDR3 residues: CASSLGQGEHEQYF. CDR3 DNA: TGCGCCAGCAGCTTGGGACAGGGGGAACACGAGCAGTACTTC. The rearrangement joins TRBV5-1 to TRBJ2-7; 9 bases are shared with TRBD1. The CDR3 is made up of 14 amino acids. CDR1 and CDR2 from the germline V gene are SGHRS and YFSETQ. J lost 5 bases, V lost 0 bases, and 3 bases had no gene match.

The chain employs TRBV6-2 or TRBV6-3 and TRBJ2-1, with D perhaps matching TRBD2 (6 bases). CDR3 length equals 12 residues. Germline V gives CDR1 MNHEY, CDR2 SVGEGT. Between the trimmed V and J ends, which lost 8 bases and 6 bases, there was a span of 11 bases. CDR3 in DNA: TGTGCCAGCGGGACGGGAGTCAATGAGCAGTTCTTC. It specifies CASGTGVNEQFF.

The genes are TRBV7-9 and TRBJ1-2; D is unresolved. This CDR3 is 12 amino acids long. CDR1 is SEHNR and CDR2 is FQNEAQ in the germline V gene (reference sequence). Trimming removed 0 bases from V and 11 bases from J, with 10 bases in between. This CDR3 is CASSLAGYSYTF. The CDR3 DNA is TGTGCCAGCAGCTTAGCAGGGTACAGTTACACCTTC. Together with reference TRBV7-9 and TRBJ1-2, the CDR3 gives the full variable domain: DTGVSQNPRHKITKRGQNVTFRCDPISEHNRLYWYRQTLGQGPEFLTYFQNEAQLEKSRLLSDRFSAERPKGSFSTLEIQRTEQGDSAMYLCASSLAGYSYTFGSGTRLTVV.

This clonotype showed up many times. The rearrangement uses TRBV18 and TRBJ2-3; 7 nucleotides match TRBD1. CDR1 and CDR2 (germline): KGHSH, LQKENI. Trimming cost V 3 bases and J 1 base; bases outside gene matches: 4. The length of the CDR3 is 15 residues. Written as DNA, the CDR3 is TGTGCCAGCTCACCTGACAGGGTGGGCACAGATACGCAGTATTTT. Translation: CASSPDRVGTDTQYF. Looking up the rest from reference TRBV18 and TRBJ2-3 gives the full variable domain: NAGVMQNPRHLVRRRGQEARLRCSPMKGHSHVYWYRQLPEEGLKFMVYLQKENIIDESGMPKERFSAEFPKEGPSILRIQQVVRGDSAAYFCASSPDRVGTDTQYFGPGTRLTVL.

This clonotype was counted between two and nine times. The CDR3 sequence: CSSSKLVLRRGEQFF. The CDR3 region has the DNA TGCAGTTCCAGTAAGCTAGTTCTTCGGAGGGGTGAGCAGTTCTTC. This chain uses TRBV20-1 with TRBJ2-1, with a possible D match to TRBD2 (6 bases). The V end was cut by 8 bases, the J end by 9 bases, with 26 bases between. Germline CDR1 reads DFQATT; CDR2 reads SNEGSKA (reference sequence). CDR3 size: 15 residues.

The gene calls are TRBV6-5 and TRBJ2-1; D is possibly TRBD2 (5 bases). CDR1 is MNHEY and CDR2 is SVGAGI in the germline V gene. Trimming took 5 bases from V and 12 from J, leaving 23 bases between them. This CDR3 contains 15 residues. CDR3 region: CASSRIEGTLLGQFF. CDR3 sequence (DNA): TGTGCCAGCAGTCGTATCGAGGGAACTCTCCTAGGGCAGTTCTTC.

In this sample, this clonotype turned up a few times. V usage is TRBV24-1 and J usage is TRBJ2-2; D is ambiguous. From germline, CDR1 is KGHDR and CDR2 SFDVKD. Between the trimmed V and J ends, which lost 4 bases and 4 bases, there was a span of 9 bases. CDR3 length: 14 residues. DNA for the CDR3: TGTGCCACCAGTGAAGGGCCCGGCACCGGGGAGCTGTTTTTT. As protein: CATSEGPGTGELFF.

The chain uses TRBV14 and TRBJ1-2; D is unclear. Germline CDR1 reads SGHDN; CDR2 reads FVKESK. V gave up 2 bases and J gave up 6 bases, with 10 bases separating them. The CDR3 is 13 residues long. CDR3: CASSQMDGDGYTF. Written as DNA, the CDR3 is TGTGCCAGCAGCCAAATGGACGGTGATGGCTACACCTTC.